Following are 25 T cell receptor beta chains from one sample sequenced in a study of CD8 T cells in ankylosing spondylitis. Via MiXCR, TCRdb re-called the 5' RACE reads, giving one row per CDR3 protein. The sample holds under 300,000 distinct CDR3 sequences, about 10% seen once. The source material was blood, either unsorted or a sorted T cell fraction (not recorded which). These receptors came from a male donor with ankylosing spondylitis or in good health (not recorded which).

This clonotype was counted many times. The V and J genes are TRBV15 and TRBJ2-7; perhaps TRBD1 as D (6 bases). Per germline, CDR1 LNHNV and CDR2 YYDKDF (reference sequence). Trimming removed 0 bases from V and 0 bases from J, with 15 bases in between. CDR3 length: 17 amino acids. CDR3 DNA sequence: TGTGCCACCAGCAGAGATCAGGGGCCTATCCGCTCCTACGAGCAGTACTTC. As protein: CATSRDQGPIRSYEQYF. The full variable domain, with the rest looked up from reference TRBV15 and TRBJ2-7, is DAMVIQNPRYQVTQFGKPVTLSCSQTLNHNVMYWYQQKSSQAPKLLFHYYDKDFNNEADTPDNFQSRRPNTSFCFLDIRSPGLGDTAMYLCATSRDQGPIRSYEQYFGPGTRLTVT.

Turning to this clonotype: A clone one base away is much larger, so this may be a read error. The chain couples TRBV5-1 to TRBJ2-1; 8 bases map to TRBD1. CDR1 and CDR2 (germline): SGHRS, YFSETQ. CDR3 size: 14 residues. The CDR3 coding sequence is TGCGCCAGCAGCTCCGACGGACAGGGCAATGCGCAGTTCTTC. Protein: CASSSDGQGNAQFF.

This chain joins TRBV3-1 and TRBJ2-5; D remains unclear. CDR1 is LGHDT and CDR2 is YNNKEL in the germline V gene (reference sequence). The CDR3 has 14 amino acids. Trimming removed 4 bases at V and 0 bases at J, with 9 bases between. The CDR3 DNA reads TGTGCCAGCAGCCGAGCGACGGACCAAGAGACCCAGTACTTC. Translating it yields CASSRATDQETQYF.

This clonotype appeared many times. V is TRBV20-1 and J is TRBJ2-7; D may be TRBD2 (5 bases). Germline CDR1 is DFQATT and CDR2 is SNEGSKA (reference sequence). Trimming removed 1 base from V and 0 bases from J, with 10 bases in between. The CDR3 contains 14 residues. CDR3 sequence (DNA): TGCAGTGCTAGAGGGAGCGGCCTCTCCTACGAGCAGTACTTC. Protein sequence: CSARGSGLSYEQYF.

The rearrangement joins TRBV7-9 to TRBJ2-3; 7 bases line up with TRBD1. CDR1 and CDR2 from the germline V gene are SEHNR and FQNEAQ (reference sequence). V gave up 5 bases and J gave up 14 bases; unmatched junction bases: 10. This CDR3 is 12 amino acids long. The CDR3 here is CASSRTPGQRYF. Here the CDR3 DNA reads TGTGCCAGCAGCCGAACCCCGGGACAGAGGTATTTT.

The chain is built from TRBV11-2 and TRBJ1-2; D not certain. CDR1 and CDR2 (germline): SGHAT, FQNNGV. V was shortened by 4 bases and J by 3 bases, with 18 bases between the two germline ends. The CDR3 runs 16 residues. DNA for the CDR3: TGTGCCAGCAGCTCAAACCGAGACACCTTCCACTATGGCTACACCTTC. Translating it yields CASSSNRDTFHYGYTF.

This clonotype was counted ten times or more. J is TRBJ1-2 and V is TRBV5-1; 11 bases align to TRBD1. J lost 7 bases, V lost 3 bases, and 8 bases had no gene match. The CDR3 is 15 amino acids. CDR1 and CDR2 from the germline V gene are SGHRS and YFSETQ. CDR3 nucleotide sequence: TGCGCCAGCAGCTCCACGGGACAGGGGGTCTTTGGCTACACCTTC. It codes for CASSSTGQGVFGYTF. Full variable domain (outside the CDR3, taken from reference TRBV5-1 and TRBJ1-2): KAGVTQTPRYLIKTRGQQVTLSCSPISGHRSVSWYQQTPGQGLQFLFEYFSETQRNKGNFPGRFSGRQFSNSRSEMNVSTLELGDSALYLCASSSTGQGVFGYTFGSGTRLTVV.

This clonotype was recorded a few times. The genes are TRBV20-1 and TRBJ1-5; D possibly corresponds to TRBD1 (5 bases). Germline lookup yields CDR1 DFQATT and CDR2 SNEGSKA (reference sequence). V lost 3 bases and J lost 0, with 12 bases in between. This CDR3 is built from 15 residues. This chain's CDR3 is CSASEQAYSNQPQHF. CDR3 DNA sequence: TGCAGTGCTAGTGAACAGGCTTATAGCAATCAGCCCCAGCATTTT.

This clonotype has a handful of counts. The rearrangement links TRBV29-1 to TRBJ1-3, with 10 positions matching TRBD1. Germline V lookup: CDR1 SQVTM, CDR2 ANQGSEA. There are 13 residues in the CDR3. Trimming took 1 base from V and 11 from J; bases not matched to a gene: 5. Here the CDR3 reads CSVEGTGGTAIYF. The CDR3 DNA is TGCAGCGTTGAAGGGACAGGGGGGACGGCCATATATTTT.

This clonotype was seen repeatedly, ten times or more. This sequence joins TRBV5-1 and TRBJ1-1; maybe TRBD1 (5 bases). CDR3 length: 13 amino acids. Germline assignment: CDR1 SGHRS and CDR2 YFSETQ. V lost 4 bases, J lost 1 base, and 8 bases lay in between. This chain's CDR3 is CASSQQENTEAFF. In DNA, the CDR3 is TGCGCCAGCAGCCAACAGGAGAACACTGAAGCTTTCTTT.

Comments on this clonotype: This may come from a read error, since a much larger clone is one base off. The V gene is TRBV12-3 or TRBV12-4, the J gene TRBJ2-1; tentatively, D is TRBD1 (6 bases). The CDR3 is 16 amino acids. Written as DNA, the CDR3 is TGTGGCAGCAGTGGACAGTCTGGTATGACCTACAATGAGCAGTTCTTC. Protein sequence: CGSSGQSGMTYNEQFF.

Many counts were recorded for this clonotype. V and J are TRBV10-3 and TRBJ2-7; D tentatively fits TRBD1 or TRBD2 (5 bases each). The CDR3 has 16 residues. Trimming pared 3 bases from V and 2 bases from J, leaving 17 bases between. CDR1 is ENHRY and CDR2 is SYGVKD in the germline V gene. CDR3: CAISDPVTGTAYEQYF. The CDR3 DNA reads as TGTGCCATCAGTGACCCAGTAACCGGGACGGCCTACGAGCAGTACTTC.

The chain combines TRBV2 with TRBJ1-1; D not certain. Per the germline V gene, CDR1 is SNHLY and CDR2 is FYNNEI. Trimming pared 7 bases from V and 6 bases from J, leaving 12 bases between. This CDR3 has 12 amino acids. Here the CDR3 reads CASNRPTPEAFF. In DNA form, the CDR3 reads TGTGCCAGCAATAGACCAACACCTGAAGCTTTCTTT. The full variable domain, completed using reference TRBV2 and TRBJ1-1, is EPEVTQTPSHQVTQMGQEVILRCVPISNHLYFYWYRQILGQKVEFLVSFYNNEISEKSEIFDDQFSVERPDGSNFTLKIRSTKLEDSAMYFCASNRPTPEAFFGQGTRLTVV.

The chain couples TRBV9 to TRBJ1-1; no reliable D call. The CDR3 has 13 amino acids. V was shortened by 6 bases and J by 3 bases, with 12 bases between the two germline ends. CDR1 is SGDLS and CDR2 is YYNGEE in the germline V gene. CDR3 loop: CASTRSGDTEAFF. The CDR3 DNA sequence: TGTGCCAGCACTAGAAGTGGGGACACTGAAGCTTTCTTT.

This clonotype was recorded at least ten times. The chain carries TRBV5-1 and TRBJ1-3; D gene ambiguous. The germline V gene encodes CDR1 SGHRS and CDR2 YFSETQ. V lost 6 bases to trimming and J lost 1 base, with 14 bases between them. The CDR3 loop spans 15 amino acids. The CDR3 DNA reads TGCGCCAGCAAAATCAGCCCGGATTCTGGAAACACCATATATTTT. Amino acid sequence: CASKISPDSGNTIYF.

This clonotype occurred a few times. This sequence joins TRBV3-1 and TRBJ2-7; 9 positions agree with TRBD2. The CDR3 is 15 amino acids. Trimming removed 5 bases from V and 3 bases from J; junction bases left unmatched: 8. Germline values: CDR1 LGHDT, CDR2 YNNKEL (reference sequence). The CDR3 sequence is CASSYSGRSFYEQYF. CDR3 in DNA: TGTGCCAGCAGCTATAGCGGGAGAAGTTTCTACGAGCAGTACTTC.

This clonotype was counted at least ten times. The CDR3 region is CSAEGDRGGTDTQYF. DNA for the CDR3: TGCAGTGCGGAAGGAGACCGGGGGGGCACAGATACGCAGTATTTT. This chain connects TRBV20-1 to TRBJ2-3; 7 nucleotides align to TRBD2. Trimming removed 6 bases from V and 1 base from J; junction bases left unmatched: 10. CDR1 DFQATT and CDR2 SNEGSKA come from the germline V gene (reference sequence). CDR3 length: 15 amino acids.

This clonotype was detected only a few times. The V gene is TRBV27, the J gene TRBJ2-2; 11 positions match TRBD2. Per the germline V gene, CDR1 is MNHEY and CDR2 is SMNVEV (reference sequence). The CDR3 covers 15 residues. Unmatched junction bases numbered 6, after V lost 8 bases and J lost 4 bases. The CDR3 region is CASSALAGGTGELFF. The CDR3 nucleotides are TGTGCCAGCTCTGCCCTAGCGGGAGGCACCGGGGAGCTGTTTTTT.

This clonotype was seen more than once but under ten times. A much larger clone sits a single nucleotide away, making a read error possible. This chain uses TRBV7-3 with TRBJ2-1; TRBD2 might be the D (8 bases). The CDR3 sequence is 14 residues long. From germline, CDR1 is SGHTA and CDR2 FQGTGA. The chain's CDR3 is CVSRGTRSHNEQFF. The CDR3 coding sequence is TGTGTCAGCAGGGGGACTAGATCCCACAATGAGCAGTTCTTC.

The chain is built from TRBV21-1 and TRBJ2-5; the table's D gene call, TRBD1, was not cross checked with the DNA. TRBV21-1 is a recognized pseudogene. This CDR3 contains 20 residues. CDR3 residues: CASSTTLWGASSPGQETQYF. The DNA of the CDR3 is TGTGCCAGCAGCACCACTTTGTGGGGGGCTTCGTCGCCGGGGCAAGAGACCCAGTACTTC.

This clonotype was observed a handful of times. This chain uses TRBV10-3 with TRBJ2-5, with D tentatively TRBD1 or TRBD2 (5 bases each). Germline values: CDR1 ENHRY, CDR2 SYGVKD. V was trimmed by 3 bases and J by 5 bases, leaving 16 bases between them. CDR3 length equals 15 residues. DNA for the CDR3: TGTGCCATCAGTGATTTGAGCCGGGGCGATGAGACCCAGTACTTC. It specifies CAISDLSRGDETQYF.

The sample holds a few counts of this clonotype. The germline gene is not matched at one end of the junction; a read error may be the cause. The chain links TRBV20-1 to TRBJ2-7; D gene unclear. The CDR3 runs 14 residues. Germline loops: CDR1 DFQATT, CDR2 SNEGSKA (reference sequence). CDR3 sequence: CSARVPKELGEQYF. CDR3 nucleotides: TGCAGTGCCAGAGTCCCTAAGGAGTTGGGCGAGCAGTACTTC.

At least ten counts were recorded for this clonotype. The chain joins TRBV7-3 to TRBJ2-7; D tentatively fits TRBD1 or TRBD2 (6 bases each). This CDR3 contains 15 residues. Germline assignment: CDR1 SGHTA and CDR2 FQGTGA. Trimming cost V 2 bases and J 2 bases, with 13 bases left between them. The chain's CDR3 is CASSLGGPGTYEQYF. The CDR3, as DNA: TGTGCCAGCAGCTTAGGGGGGCCGGGTACCTACGAGCAGTACTTC.

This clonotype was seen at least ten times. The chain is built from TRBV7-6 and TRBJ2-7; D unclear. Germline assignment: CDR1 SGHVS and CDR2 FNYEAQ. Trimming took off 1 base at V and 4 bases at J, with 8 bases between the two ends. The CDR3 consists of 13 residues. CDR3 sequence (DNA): TGTGCCAGCAGCTTAGGGTCGCAATACGAGCAGTACTTC. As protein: CASSLGSQYEQYF. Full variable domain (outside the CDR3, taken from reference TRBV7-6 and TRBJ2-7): GAGVSQSPRYKVTKRGQDVALRCDPISGHVSLYWYRQALGQGPEFLTYFNYEAQQDKSGLPNDRFSAERPEGSISTLTIQRTEQRDSAMYRCASSLGSQYEQYFGPGTRLTVT.

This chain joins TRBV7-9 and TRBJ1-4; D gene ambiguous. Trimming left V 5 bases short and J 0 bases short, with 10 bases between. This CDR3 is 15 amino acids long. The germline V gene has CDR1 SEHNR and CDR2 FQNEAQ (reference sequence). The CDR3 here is CASSPGGATNEKLFF. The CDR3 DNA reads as TGTGCCAGCAGCCCTGGAGGTGCAACTAATGAAAAACTGTTTTTT. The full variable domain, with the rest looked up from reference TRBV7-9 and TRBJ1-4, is DTGVSQNPRHKITKRGQNVTFRCDPISEHNRLYWYRQTLGQGPEFLTYFQNEAQLEKSRLLSDRFSAERPKGSFSTLEIQRTEQGDSAMYLCASSPGGATNEKLFFGSGTQLSVL.